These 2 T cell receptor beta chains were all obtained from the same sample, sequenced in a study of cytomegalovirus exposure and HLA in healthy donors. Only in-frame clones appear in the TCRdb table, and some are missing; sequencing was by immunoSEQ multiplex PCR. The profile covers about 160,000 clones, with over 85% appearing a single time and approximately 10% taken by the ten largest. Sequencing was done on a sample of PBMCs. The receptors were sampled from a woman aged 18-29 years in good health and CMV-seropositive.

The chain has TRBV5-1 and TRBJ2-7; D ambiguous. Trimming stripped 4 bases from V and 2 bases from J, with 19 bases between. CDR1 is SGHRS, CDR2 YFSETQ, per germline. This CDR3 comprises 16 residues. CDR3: CASSQVPGSFPYEQYF. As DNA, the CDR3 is TGCGCCAGCAGCCAAGTCCCCGGGTCCTTCCCCTACGAGCAGTACTTC.

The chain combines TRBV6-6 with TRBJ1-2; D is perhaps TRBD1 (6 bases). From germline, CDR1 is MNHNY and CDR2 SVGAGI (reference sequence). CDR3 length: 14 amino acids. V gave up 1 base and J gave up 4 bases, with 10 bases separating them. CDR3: CASSYFRDIYGYTF. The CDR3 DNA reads TGTGCCAGCAGTTACTTTCGGGACATCTATGGCTACACCTTC.